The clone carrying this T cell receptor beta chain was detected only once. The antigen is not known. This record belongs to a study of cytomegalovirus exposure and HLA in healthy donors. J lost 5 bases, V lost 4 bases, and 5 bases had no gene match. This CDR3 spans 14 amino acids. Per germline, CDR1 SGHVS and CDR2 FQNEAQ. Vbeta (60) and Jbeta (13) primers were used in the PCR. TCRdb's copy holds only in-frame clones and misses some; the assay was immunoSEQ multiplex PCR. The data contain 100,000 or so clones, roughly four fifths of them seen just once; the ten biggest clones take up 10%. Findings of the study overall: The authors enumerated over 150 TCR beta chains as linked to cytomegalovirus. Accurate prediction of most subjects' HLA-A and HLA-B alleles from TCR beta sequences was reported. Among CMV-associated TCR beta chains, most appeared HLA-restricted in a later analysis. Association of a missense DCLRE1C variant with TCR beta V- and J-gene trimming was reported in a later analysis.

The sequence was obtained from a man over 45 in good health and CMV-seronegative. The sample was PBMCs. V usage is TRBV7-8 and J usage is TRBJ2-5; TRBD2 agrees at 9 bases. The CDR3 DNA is TGTGCCAGCAGCTCCCCTAGCGGGGCCGAGACCCAGTACTTC. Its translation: CASSSPSGAETQYF.